The TCR beta chain under discussion was sequenced for a study of blood T cell repertoires in COVID-19. Across the whole study: Some COVID-19 samples were acute and others convalescent; all came from the United States, Italy and Spain. T cells, B-cell-depleted T cells, or PBMCs supplied cDNA or gDNA.

This CDR3 has 15 residues. The germline V gene encodes CDR1 SGHRS and CDR2 YFSETQ. The germline V and J ends were trimmed by 0 bases and 4 bases, with 13 bases remaining between them. Per the original methods: Estimation of nucleated cell counts was performed using reference gene primer amplification. Sequencing used immunoSEQ multiplex PCR; TCRdb keeps in-frame clones, though not all of them. V and J calls and clone size are those listed in that table; D and trimming were worked out from the DNA. Among about 180,000 clones listed, roughly four fifths were seen once. The material sequenced was peripheral blood. This chain links TRBV5-1 with TRBJ1-2; no clear D gene. This TCR was recovered from a human donor in a cohort sampled during active COVID-19. The CDR3 reads CASSLARGSLYGYTF. The CDR3 DNA sequence: TGCGCCAGCAGCTTGGCGAGAGGGTCCCTCTATGGCTACACCTTC.